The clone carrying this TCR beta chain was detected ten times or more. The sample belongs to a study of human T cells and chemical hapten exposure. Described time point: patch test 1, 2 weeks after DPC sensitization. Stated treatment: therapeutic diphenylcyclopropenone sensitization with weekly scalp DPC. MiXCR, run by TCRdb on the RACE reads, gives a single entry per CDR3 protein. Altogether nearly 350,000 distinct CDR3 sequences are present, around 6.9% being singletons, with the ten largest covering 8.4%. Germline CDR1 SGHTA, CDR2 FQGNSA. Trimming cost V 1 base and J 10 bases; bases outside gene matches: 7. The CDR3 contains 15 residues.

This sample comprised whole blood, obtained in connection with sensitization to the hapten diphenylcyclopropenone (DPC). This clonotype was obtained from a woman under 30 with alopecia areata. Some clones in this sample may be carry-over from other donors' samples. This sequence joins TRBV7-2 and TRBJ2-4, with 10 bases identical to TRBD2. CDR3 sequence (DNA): TGTGCCAGCAGCTTAGTGCTAGCGGGGGCCCCGATTCAGTACTTC. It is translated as CASSLVLAGAPIQYF.